The next 10 T cell receptor beta chains were all read from a single sample in a study of memory CD4+ T cells and cytomegalovirus serostatus. The sort gate was single viable CD3+CD4+CD8-CD45RO+ cells for memory CD4+ T cells. Repertoires were generated with immunoSEQ multiplex PCR, while TCRdb's copy carries only in-frame clones and drops some. The sample shows some 60,000 clones, about three quarters of them seen only once. The sample consisted of memory CD4+ T cells from blood. The receptors originated from an adult in good health and CMV-seronegative.

This chain joins TRBV5-6 and TRBJ2-3; a possible D gene is TRBD1 (6 bases). The CDR3 runs 16 residues. The germline V and J ends were trimmed by 2 bases and 1 base, with 14 bases remaining between them. The germline V gene encodes CDR1 SGHDT and CDR2 YYEEEE. Here the CDR3 DNA reads TGTGCCAGCAGCTTCCCTTCCTGGACAGGCACAGATACGCAGTATTTT. This sequence encodes CASSFPSWTGTDTQYF.

V usage is TRBV29-1 and J usage is TRBJ1-2; possibly TRBD1 for D (5 bases). The CDR3 consists of 16 residues. Germline CDR1 and CDR2: SQVTM and ANQGSEA. DNA for the CDR3: TGCAGTGTGGCCGAGCTACAGGCGACCACCCTTTATGGCTACACCTTC. Translation: CSVAELQATTLYGYTF.

On this clone: The sample carries other DNA sequences with the same CDR3. V and J are TRBV9 and TRBJ2-3, with D hard to call. The V and J ends lost 2 bases and 0 bases respectively, with 7 bases between them. From germline, CDR1 is SGDLS and CDR2 YYNGEE. The CDR3 loop spans 14 amino acids. CDR3 sequence reads: CASSVGPSTDTQYF. The CDR3 nucleotides read TGTGCCAGCAGCGTGGGTCCGAGCACAGATACGCAGTATTTT.

This clone was counted a few times. This chain joins TRBV6-5 and TRBJ1-5, with 10 bases lining up with TRBD1. The trim removed 5 bases at V and 4 bases at J, leaving 5 bases unmatched. The CDR3 has 15 amino acids. The germline V gene encodes CDR1 MNHEY and CDR2 SVGAGI. CDR3 in amino acids: CASSPSGQGNQPQHF. CDR3 nucleotides: TGTGCCAGCAGTCCTTCGGGACAGGGGAATCAGCCCCAGCATTTT.

The chain has TRBV5-1 and TRBJ2-3, with 7 bases fitting TRBD2. This CDR3 is built from 16 residues. Germline CDR1 reads SGHRS; CDR2 reads YFSETQ. With V trimmed by 0 bases and J by 2 bases, 6 bases remained unmatched. DNA of the CDR3: TGCGCCAGCAGCTTGGCCTCTAGCGGCGACACAGATACGCAGTATTTT. Amino acids: CASSLASSGDTDTQYF.

The genes are TRBV7-9 and TRBJ1-5, with 10 bases matching TRBD1. Germline CDR1 is SEHNR and CDR2 is FQNEAQ (reference sequence). Trimming removed 5 bases from V and 4 bases from J; junction bases left unmatched: 8. CDR3 length: 16 residues. CDR3 DNA sequence: TGTGCCAGCAGCGCACCGGGACAGGGGCAGAATCAGCCCCAGCATTTT. It is translated as CASSAPGQGQNQPQHF.

The V gene is TRBV7-3, the J gene TRBJ2-1; 8 bases align to TRBD1. CDR3 size: 15 residues. V shed 5 bases, J shed 2 bases, and the junction held 5 bases outside the gene matches. Germline loops: CDR1 SGHTA, CDR2 FQGTGA. In DNA, the CDR3 is TGTGCCAGCAGCCCTATGACAGGGGCCTACAATGAGCAGTTCTTC. This encodes CASSPMTGAYNEQFF.

V gene TRBV6-6 combines with J gene TRBJ2-7; 9 positions match TRBD1. The CDR3 covers 16 residues. V was pared by 0 bases and J by 6 bases, with 9 bases of the junction left unmatched. Germline CDR1 reads MNHNY; CDR2 reads SVGAGI (reference sequence). CDR3 sequence reads: CASSYSPGQGKSEQYF. Written as DNA, the CDR3 is TGTGCCAGCAGTTACTCCCCGGGACAGGGAAAAAGCGAGCAGTACTTC.

By share, this clone ranks as medium-sized. The rearrangement joins TRBV7-9 to TRBJ1-1; D possibly corresponds to TRBD1 (5 bases). The V gene's germline CDR1 is SEHNR and CDR2 FQNEAQ (reference sequence). Trimming pared 6 bases from V and 1 base from J, leaving 15 bases between. This CDR3 is built from 15 residues. Here the CDR3 reads CASSSTGNQNTEAFF. The CDR3 nucleotides read TGTGCCAGCAGTTCCACAGGAAATCAGAACACTGAAGCTTTCTTT.

This clone appeared a few times. The CDR3, as DNA: TGTGCCAGTAGTCCGACGGGGAGCAATCAGCCCCAGCATTTT. Its protein product is CASSPTGSNQPQHF. This chain joins TRBV19 and TRBJ1-5, with no clear D. The ends were cut back, 5 bases at V and 1 base at J, with 9 bases in the middle. The CDR3 runs 14 residues. Germline-derived CDR1 and CDR2 are LNHDA and SQIVND (reference sequence).